The clone carrying this T cell receptor (beta chain) was seen a few times. No antigen is known for it. The V and J ends lost 5 bases and 4 bases, in that order; junction bases with no gene match: 11. CDR3 length: 16 residues. The germline V gene encodes CDR1 SGHNT and CDR2 YYREEE (reference sequence). The sample belongs to a study of liver allograft versus peripheral blood T cells. Overall study context: The authors compared T cell receptor repertoires in transplanted livers with recipients' peripheral blood repertoires. Study-wide results and caveats: Peripheral blood reportedly held T cell receptor repertoires that differed from those inside liver allografts.

TCRdb used MiXCR to reprocess the reads, holding one entry per CDR3 protein. The sample records about 14,000 distinct CDR3 sequences, more than 20% being singletons. The genes are TRBV5-4 and TRBJ2-5, with 10 bases lining up with TRBD2. The clonotype comes from a human patient who had a liver transplant. Part of the T cell pool may stem from the graft donor. The CDR3 bases are TGTGCCAGCAGTCCTACTAGCGGGGCCCGGGGAGAGACCCAGTACTTC. Amino acid sequence: CASSPTSGARGETQYF.